This T cell receptor beta chain was captured by sequencing in a study of CD8 T cells in Susac syndrome. RNA was extracted with the RNeasy kit, and a quantity of roughly 0.45 to 1 ug was reverse transcribed using random hexamers. TCRdb fed the immunoSEQ multiplex PCR reads into MiXCR, producing one record per CDR3 protein. Altogether roughly 200,000 distinct CDR3 sequences are present, around 95% being singletons, with the ten largest covering approximately 0.09%. The CDR3 is 15 residues long. Germline V CDR1 and CDR2: LGHDT, YNNKEL (reference sequence). Deletions cut 1 base from V and 1 base from J, with 5 bases between.

Sequencing input: CD4+ T cells from PBMCs. The receptor was isolated from a human donor with multiple sclerosis. The V call is TRBV3-1, the J call TRBJ2-6; no clear D. CDR3 amino acids: CASSQVRSGANVLTF. The CDR3 DNA sequence: TGTGCCAGCAGCCAAGTAAGGTCTGGGGCCAACGTCCTGACTTTC. Using reference TRBV3-1 and TRBJ2-6 for the parts outside the CDR3, the full variable domain is DTAVSQTPKYLVTQMGNDKSIKCEQNLGHDTMYWYKQDSKKFLKIMFSYNNKELIINETVPNRFSPKSPDKAHLNLHINSLELGDSAVYFCASSQVRSGANVLTFGAGSRLTVL.